This T cell receptor beta chain was retrieved from a study of glioma-infiltrating T cells. Notes on this clonotype: Mismatch with germline at one junction end may stem from a read error.

The iRepertoire nested amplicon-rescue multiplex PCR amplified TCR alpha and beta CDR3s from RNA. One entry per CDR3 protein, called by TCRdb with MiXCR from the multiplex PCR reads. In the table there are about 180,000 distinct CDR3 sequences, under 55% of which are singletons. The CDR3 contains 15 residues. In germline, CDR1 is KGHSH, CDR2 LQKENI. The sequencing sample was made of glioma tissue, nonneoplastic brain tissue, or PBMCs (not recorded which). The receptor was derived from a human donor with low-grade glioma or glioblastoma, undergoing nonglioma brain surgery, or in good health (not recorded which). V usage is TRBV18 and J usage is TRBJ1-1; no definite D call. The CDR3 nucleotides read TGTGCCAGGTCACCACTACCTAACATGAACACTGAAGCTTTCTTT. Translation gives CARSPLPNMNTEAFF.